The rows below give T cell receptor beta chains drawn from one sample of a study of human thymus T cells. Produced via immunoSEQ multiplex PCR; TCRdb's table is partial and in-frame only. This sample has over 35,000 clones, with around 94% found just once. Sequencing used blood. The receptors shown here come from a boy under three years old with a congenital heart defect but otherwise immunologically healthy. The CDR3 runs from the conserved cysteine through the conserved F or W. The order of the fields is J gene, CDR3 length, V gene, clone size, CDR3 protein. Part of the rows lack a size; the others show once, few, many or a class for expanded clones.

j_call: TRBJ2-3; cdr3_length: 15; v_call: TRBV6-5; clone_size: .; cdr3_aa: CASSYGQGSTDTQYF
j_call: TRBJ1-1; cdr3_length: 13; v_call: TRBV11-2; clone_size: once; cdr3_aa: CASSSVLGPEAFF
j_call: TRBJ2-7; cdr3_length: 12; v_call: TRBV7-2; clone_size: .; cdr3_aa: CASSLMGQEQYF
j_call: TRBJ2-1; cdr3_length: 18; v_call: TRBV9; clone_size: .; cdr3_aa: CASSVGSGIYRLLNEQFF
j_call: TRBJ1-6; cdr3_length: 15; v_call: TRBV6-6; clone_size: .; cdr3_aa: CASSYSAGINSPLHF
j_call: TRBJ2-3; cdr3_length: 18; v_call: TRBV4-2; clone_size: .; cdr3_aa: CASSPTGLAGGPTDTQYF
j_call: TRBJ2-1; cdr3_length: 13; v_call: TRBV5-1; clone_size: .; cdr3_aa: CASRGTGGNEQFF
j_call: TRBJ1-2; cdr3_length: 11; v_call: TRBV28; clone_size: .; cdr3_aa: CASTAGKGYTF
j_call: TRBJ2-7; cdr3_length: 14; v_call: TRBV6-1; clone_size: .; cdr3_aa: CASSSTHTSYEQYF
j_call: TRBJ2-5; cdr3_length: 16; v_call: TRBV10-3; clone_size: .; cdr3_aa: CAISEGLAGPQETQYF
j_call: TRBJ2-7; cdr3_length: 14; v_call: TRBV4-1; clone_size: .; cdr3_aa: CASSPGTGLYEQYF
j_call: TRBJ1-1; cdr3_length: 14; v_call: TRBV5-1; clone_size: .; cdr3_aa: CASSLVDPNTEAFF
j_call: TRBJ1-3; cdr3_length: 11; v_call: TRBV28; clone_size: .; cdr3_aa: CASARQNTIYF
j_call: TRBJ2-7; cdr3_length: 10; v_call: TRBV28; clone_size: .; cdr3_aa: CASSYYEQYF
j_call: TRBJ1-1; cdr3_length: 13; v_call: TRBV7-9; clone_size: once; cdr3_aa: CASSFVRDTEAFF
j_call: TRBJ2-3; cdr3_length: 16; v_call: TRBV7-3; clone_size: .; cdr3_aa: CASRRGGPTGTDTQYF
j_call: TRBJ2-7; cdr3_length: 13; v_call: TRBV7-9; clone_size: .; cdr3_aa: CASTEQGEGEQYF
j_call: TRBJ1-4; cdr3_length: 13; v_call: TRBV5-1; clone_size: .; cdr3_aa: CASSTIVAEKLFF
j_call: TRBJ2-2; cdr3_length: 14; v_call: TRBV4-3; clone_size: .; cdr3_aa: CASTLSSVTGELFF
j_call: TRBJ2-7; cdr3_length: 18; v_call: TRBV27; clone_size: once; cdr3_aa: CASSSGLAGARSSYEQYF
j_call: TRBJ2-4; cdr3_length: 17; v_call: TRBV4-1; clone_size: once; cdr3_aa: CASSQVALAEAKNIQYF
j_call: TRBJ1-1; cdr3_length: 14; v_call: TRBV6-1; clone_size: .; cdr3_aa: CASSFYREGTEAFF